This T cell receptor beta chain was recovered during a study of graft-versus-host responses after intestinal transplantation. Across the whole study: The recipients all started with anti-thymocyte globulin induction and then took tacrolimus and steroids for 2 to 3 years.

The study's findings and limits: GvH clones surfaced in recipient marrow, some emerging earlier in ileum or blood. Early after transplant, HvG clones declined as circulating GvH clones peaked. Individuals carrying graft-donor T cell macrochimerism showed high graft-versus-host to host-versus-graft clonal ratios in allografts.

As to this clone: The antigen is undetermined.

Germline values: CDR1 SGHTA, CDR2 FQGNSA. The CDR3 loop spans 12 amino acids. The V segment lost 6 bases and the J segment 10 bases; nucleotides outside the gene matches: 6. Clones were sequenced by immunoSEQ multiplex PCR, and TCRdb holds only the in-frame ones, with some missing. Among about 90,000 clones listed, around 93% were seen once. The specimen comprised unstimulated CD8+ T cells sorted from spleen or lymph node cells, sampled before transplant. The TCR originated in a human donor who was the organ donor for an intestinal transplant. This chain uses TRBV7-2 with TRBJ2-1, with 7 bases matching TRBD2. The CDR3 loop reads CASSSTLAEQFF. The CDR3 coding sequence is TGTGCCAGCAGTTCCACACTAGCGGAGCAGTTCTTC.